This paragraph reports one T cell receptor (beta chain). Antigen: not known. This sample was taken from a study of siplizumab effects on memory and regulatory T cells. Study-wide points: Among alloreactive clones, only a minor fraction mapped to unstimulated subsets. Contribution to the alloresponse seemed major for naive T cells, which also seemed more diverse than memory cells.

The germline V gene encodes CDR1 MNHNY and CDR2 SVGAGI (reference sequence). The CDR3 spans 14 residues. The ends lost 6 bases at V and 4 bases at J; junction bases unmatched: 6. Clones were read by immunoSEQ multiplex PCR, and TCRdb kept only the in-frame ones, dropping some. The sample has roughly 100,000 clones; around 90% are singletons. This sequence was found in a human donor in good health. The material sequenced was CD4+ T cells sorted from blood. V and J are TRBV6-6 and TRBJ2-3; TRBD1 aligns across 8 bases. Here the CDR3 DNA reads TGTGCCAGCAGGGGGGGACAGGTATCAGATACGCAGTATTTT. Translated, it gives CASRGGQVSDTQYF.